The rows below give T cell receptor beta chains drawn from one sample of a study of brain T cells in children with intractable seizures. TCRdb's table, derived via immunoSEQ multiplex PCR, lists solely in-frame clones and lacks some. The sample lists approximately 330,000 clones, roughly 92% occurring once. This sample comprised peripheral blood, obtained roughly 5 months after surgery. Receptors originate from a boy under two years old with tuberous sclerosis and intractable seizures. CDR3s include the opening cysteine and the closing phenylalanine or tryptophan. D genes are given only for firm matches. The size field is filled for only some rows; it gives once, few, many or a size class.

CDR3 protein,CDR3 DNA,J gene,CDR3 length,clone size,V gene,D gene
CASSAGTTYEQYF,TGTGCCAGCAGCGCCGGGACTACCTACGAGCAGTACTTC,TRBJ2-7,13,NA,TRBV9,TRBD2
CAGSRPSSYNEQFF,TGTGCCGGCAGCCGGCCAAGCTCCTACAATGAGCAGTTCTTC,TRBJ2-1,14,NA,TRBV11-3,NA
CASSPGGPTDTQYF,TGCGCCAGCAGCCCCGGGGGGCCAACAGATACGCAGTATTTT,TRBJ2-3,14,NA,TRBV4-1,NA
CASLSGGYTGELFF,TGTGCCAGCCTTAGCGGGGGTTACACCGGGGAGCTGTTTTTT,TRBJ2-2,14,NA,TRBV28,TRBD2
CASSWDRDTEAFF,TGTGCCAGCAGCTGGGACAGGGACACTGAAGCTTTCTTT,TRBJ1-1,13,NA,TRBV5-8,TRBD1
CASSFGGGTEAFF,TGTGCCAGCAGTTTCGGAGGAGGCACTGAAGCTTTCTTT,TRBJ1-1,13,NA,TRBV28,NA
CASSPSAGAGTEAFF,TGCGCCAGCAGCCCGTCCGCGGGGGCGGGCACTGAAGCTTTCTTT,TRBJ1-1,15,NA,TRBV5-1,NA
CASSGGLAPYNEQFF,TGTGCCAGTAGTGGGGGACTAGCGCCCTACAATGAGCAGTTCTTC,TRBJ2-1,15,NA,TRBV19,TRBD2
CASSPKAGQGIYEQYF,TGTGCCAGCAGTCCCAAGGCGGGACAGGGGATCTACGAGCAGTACTTC,TRBJ2-7,16,NA,TRBV7-9,TRBD1
CASSLVRRSGANVLTF,TGTGCCAGCAGCTTGGTACGGAGGTCTGGGGCCAACGTCCTGACTTTC,TRBJ2-6,16,NA,TRBV5-8,NA
CASSLSSDNEQFF,TGTGCCAGCAGCTTAAGTTCCGACAATGAGCAGTTCTTC,TRBJ2-1,13,once,TRBV7-3,NA
CASTDWGGDGYTF,TGTGCCAGCACCGATTGGGGGGGTGATGGCTACACCTTC,TRBJ1-2,13,NA,TRBV5-8,NA
CASSHAGTSYGYTF,TGTGCCAGCAGCCACGCCGGGACTTCCTATGGCTACACCTTC,TRBJ1-2,14,NA,TRBV3-1/TRBV3-2,NA
CASSQERWDTEAFF,TGTGCCAGCAGCCAAGAGAGGTGGGACACTGAAGCTTTCTTT,TRBJ1-1,14,once,TRBV4-2,NA
CASSLVPGSYEQYF,TGTGCCAGCAGCTTGGTCCCCGGGAGCTACGAGCAGTACTTC,TRBJ2-7,14,NA,TRBV5-4,NA
CASSPTSGGGYEQYF,TGTGCCAGCAGCCCAACGTCAGGGGGCGGCTACGAGCAGTACTTC,TRBJ2-7,15,NA,TRBV6-5,TRBD1
CSATDWQETQYF,TGCAGTGCTACTGACTGGCAAGAGACCCAGTACTTC,TRBJ2-5,12,NA,TRBV20-1,NA
CATRAGETQYF,TGTGCCACCCGGGCGGGGGAGACCCAGTACTTC,TRBJ2-5,11,NA,TRBV2,NA
CASSQKVTNTEAFF,TGTGCCAGCAGCCAAAAGGTCACGAACACTGAAGCTTTCTTT,TRBJ1-1,14,NA,TRBV3-1/TRBV3-2,NA
CTSSQDGDLVNTEAFF,TGCACCAGCAGCCAAGATGGGGACTTGGTTAACACTGAAGCTTTCTTT,TRBJ1-1,16,NA,TRBV1,NA
CATSDLSASGSTDTQYF,TGTGCCACCAGTGATTTGTCGGCTAGCGGGAGCACAGATACGCAGTATTTT,TRBJ2-3,17,NA,TRBV24-1,TRBD2
CASSLSDNYGYTF,TGTGCCAGCAGTTTGTCCGACAACTATGGCTACACCTTC,TRBJ1-2,13,NA,TRBV27,NA
CASSPASVNEQFF,TGTGCCAGCAGCCCAGCTAGCGTCAATGAGCAGTTCTTC,TRBJ2-1,13,NA,TRBV7-9,NA
CASSRTGVSNQPQHF,TGTGCCAGCAGTAGGACAGGGGTTAGCAATCAGCCCCAGCATTTT,TRBJ1-5,15,few,TRBV2,TRBD1
CASSSGQFYNTGELFF,TGTGCCAGCAGTTCGGGACAATTTTATAACACCGGGGAGCTGTTTTTT,TRBJ2-2,16,NA,TRBV27,NA
CSVKFNTEAFF,TGCAGCGTAAAGTTCAACACTGAAGCTTTCTTT,TRBJ1-1,11,once,TRBV29-1,NA
CASSQVVWAGGPDRETQYF,TGTGCCAGCAGCCAAGTGGTATGGGCGGGGGGACCCGATCGGGAGACCCAGTACTTC,TRBJ2-5,19,NA,TRBV14,TRBD2
CASSSTGTAFGYTF,TGTGCCAGTAGTTCAACCGGGACAGCCTTTGGCTACACCTTC,TRBJ1-2,14,NA,TRBV19,TRBD1
CASSPTSGSSGANVLTF,TGCGCCAGCAGCCCGACTAGCGGGAGCTCTGGGGCCAACGTCCTGACTTTC,TRBJ2-6,17,NA,TRBV5-1,TRBD2
CATRSVDEQYF,TGTGCCACCCGGTCCGTGGACGAGCAGTACTTC,TRBJ2-7,11,few,TRBV25-1,NA
CASSLSQGEQYF,TGTGCCAGCAGCTTAAGTCAAGGCGAGCAGTACTTC,TRBJ2-7,12,once,TRBV7-9,NA
CASSLALAGGLDTQYF,TGTGCCAGCAGCTTAGCCCTAGCGGGAGGGTTAGATACGCAGTATTTT,TRBJ2-3,16,NA,TRBV7-9,TRBD2
CASSQIRGRNEKLFF,TGTGCCAGCAGCCAAATCAGGGGACGCAATGAAAAACTGTTTTTT,TRBJ1-4,15,NA,TRBV14,NA
CASSFRDRASPLHF,TGTGCCAGCAGCTTTAGGGACAGGGCTTCACCCCTCCACTTT,TRBJ1-6,14,NA,TRBV5-6,TRBD1